This T cell receptor beta chain was sequenced in a study of T cell repertoires in cytomegalovirus infection. TCRdb called the reads again in MiXCR, with one record for every CDR3 protein. The sample consists of approximately 990,000 distinct CDR3 sequences, around a third of them appearing once. This clonotype was seen a handful of times. Its matching antigen is unknown. The V end was cut by 0 bases, the J end by 5 bases, with 13 bases between. The germline gives CDR1 SGHTA, CDR2 FQGNSA. This CDR3 contains 15 residues. The J gene is TRBJ1-1, the V gene TRBV7-2, with D perhaps matching TRBD1 (5 bases). The sequences come from cultured CD8+ T cells from PBMCs, collected from culture after CMV antigen stimulation. The sequence was collected from a human donor in good health (CMV status not recorded). Some clones in this sample may be carry-over from other donors' samples. The CDR3 nucleotides are TGTGCCAGCAGCTTAGCCGGACACCTCGGAACTGAAGCTTTCTTT. This sequence encodes CASSLAGHLGTEAFF.